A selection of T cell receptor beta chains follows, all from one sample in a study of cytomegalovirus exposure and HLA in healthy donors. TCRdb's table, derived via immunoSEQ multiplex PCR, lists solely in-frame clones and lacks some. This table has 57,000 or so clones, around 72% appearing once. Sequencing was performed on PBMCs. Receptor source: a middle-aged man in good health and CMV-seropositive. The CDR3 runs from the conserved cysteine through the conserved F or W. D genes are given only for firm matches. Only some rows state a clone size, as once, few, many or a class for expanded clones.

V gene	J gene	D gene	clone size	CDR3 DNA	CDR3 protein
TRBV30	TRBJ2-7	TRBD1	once	TGTGCCTGCTCAACAGGGGTCCTGGACGAGCAGCACTTC	CACSTGVLDEQHF
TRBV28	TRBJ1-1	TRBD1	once	TGTGCCAGCAGCCCAAGCTCGACAGGGGACAGTGAAGCTTTCTTT	CASSPSSTGDSEAFF
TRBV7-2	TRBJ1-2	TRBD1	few	TGTGCCAGCAGATGGACAGGGGCCGGGCTTCAGTACACCTTC	CASRWTGAGLQYTF
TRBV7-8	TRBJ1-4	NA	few	TGTGCCAGCAGCTTGAGTAAGTCGAGTTATCTGTTTTTT	CASSLSKSSYLFF
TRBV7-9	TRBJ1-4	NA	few	TGTGCCAGCAGCCCGCGACAAGCAACTAATGAAAAACTGTTTTTT	CASSPRQATNEKLFF
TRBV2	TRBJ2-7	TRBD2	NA	TGTGCCAGCAGCCGGACTAGCAGGACCTACGAGCAGTACTTC	CASSRTSRTYEQYF
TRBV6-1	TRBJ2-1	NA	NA	TGTGCCACCGCCGTGCACGGCAATGAGCAGTTCTTC	CATAVHGNEQFF
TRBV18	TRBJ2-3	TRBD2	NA	TGTGCCAGCTCACCCCAGGGACTAGGGGTAACCGATACGCAGTATTTT	CASSPQGLGVTDTQYF
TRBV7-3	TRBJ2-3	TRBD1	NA	TGTGCCAGCAGCCGCGGGACAGGTAACACAGATACGCAGTATTTT	CASSRGTGNTDTQYF
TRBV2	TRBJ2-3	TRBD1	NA	TGTGCCAGCAGTGGACAGGGACACAGCACAGATACGCAGTATTTT	CASSGQGHSTDTQYF
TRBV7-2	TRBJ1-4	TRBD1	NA	TGTGCCAGCAGCCGGACCAGAGGGACCGGGACAGGGCTTGAAAAACTGTTTTTT	CASSRTRGTGTGLEKLFF
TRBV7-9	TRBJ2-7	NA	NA	TGTTGCAGCAGACTAACCTTTGGCTACGAGCAGTACTTC	CCSRLTFGYEQYF
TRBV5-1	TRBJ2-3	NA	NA	TGCGCCAGCAGCTTCCGTCCGGGGGATACTAGCACAGGTACGCAGTATTTT	CASSFRPGDTSTGTQYF
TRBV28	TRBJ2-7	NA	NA	TGTGCCAGCAGTTTAAGAGTTTATGACTACGAGCAGTACTTC	CASSLRVYDYEQYF
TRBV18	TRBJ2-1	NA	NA	TGTGCCAGCTCCGCAGGACTAACCCTTACCTACAATGAGCAGTTCTTC	CASSAGLTLTYNEQFF
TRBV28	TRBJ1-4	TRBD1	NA	TGTGCCAGCAGTTTACCGGGACAGGGTGGAAAACTGTTTTTT	CASSLPGQGGKLFF
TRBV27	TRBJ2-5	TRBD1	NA	TGTGCCAGCACATACTCGGGGACAGGGGGATTATCAGCGGGAGAGACCCAGTACTTC	CASTYSGTGGLSAGETQYF
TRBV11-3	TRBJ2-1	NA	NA	TGTGCCAGCAGCTTAGGTGGCGGAAACAATGAGCAGTTCTTC	CASSLGGGNNEQFF
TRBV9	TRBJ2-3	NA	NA	TGTGCCAGCAGCGTCGCTAGCTACAGCACAGATACGCAGTATTTT	CASSVASYSTDTQYF
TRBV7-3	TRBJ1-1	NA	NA	TGTGCCAGCAGCTTATCAGGGATTGAAGCTTTCTTT	CASSLSGIEAFF
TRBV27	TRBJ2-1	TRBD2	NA	TGTGCCAGCAGTTTAAAAGGACTAGCGGGAGTGGATGAGCAGTTCTTC	CASSLKGLAGVDEQFF
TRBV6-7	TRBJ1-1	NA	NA	TGTGCCAGCAGTTACCCACGAGACCACAGGGCGGACACTGAAGCTTTCTTT	CASSYPRDHRADTEAFF